The T cell receptor (beta chain) described here comes from a study of cytomegalovirus exposure and HLA in healthy donors. In the study overall: Prior work identified 117 million unique TCR beta sequences in roughly 180 million T cells. In an early release, HLA-typed donors contributed 80 million to 95 million unique TCR sequences.

General study results and limits: Many donors shared some public TCRs, even though most TCR sequences were rare.

Germline loops: CDR1 GTSNPN, CDR2 SVGIG (reference sequence). This CDR3 comprises 15 residues. V lost 3 bases to trimming and J lost 3 bases; unmatched junction nucleotides: 3. The PCR made use of 60 Vbeta and 13 Jbeta primers. Original data processing: Around 11 million of some 80 million unique TCR beta chains were shared, per a later count. Some clones are missing from TCRdb's copy, which holds only in-frame ones; the method was immunoSEQ multiplex PCR. The D gene and trimming were derived from the DNA, and the V and J assignments and clone size from that table. The table shows some 190,000 clones, with more than 75% occurring only once. To note about this clone: Its antigen is undetermined.

This receptor was taken from a woman aged 25 to 45 in good health and CMV-seropositive. V is TRBV30 and J is TRBJ2-2; 11 nucleotides line up with TRBD2. The sequencing sample was made of PBMCs. CDR3 region: CAWSRGLADTGELFF. The CDR3 DNA is TGTGCCTGGAGCCGGGGACTAGCGGACACCGGGGAGCTGTTTTTT.